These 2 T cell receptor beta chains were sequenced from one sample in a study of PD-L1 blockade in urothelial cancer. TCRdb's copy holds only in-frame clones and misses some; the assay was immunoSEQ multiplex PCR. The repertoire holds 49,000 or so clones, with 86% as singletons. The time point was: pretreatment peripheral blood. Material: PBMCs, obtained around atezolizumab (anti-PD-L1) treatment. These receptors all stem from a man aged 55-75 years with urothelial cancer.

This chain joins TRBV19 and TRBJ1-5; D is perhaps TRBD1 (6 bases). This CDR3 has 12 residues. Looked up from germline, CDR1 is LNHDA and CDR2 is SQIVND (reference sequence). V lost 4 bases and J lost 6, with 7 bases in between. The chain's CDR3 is CASSKQGQPQHF. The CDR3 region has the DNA TGTGCCAGTAGTAAACAGGGTCAGCCCCAGCATTTT.

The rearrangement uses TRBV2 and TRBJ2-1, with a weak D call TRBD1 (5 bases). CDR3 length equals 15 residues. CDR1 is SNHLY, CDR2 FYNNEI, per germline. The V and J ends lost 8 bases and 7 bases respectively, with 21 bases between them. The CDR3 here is CASVPRGTYRNEQFF. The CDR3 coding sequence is TGTGCCAGCGTCCCAAGAGGTACGTACAGGAATGAGCAGTTCTTC.